This T cell receptor beta chain was captured in a study of cytomegalovirus exposure and HLA in healthy donors. General observations from the study: Presence/absence analyses assumed roughly uniform sequencing depth across donors, which may not hold. Reportedly, a later analysis found an Asian-associated ancestry cluster had fewer N-insertions than the roughly 700-donor mean.

CDR1 is SNHLY and CDR2 is FYNNEI in the germline V gene. The CDR3 loop spans 15 amino acids. J lost 1 base, V lost 2 bases, and 2 bases had no gene match. Of note for this clone: No antigen is known for it.

60 Vbeta and 13 Jbeta primers were used in PCR. Assay used: immunoSEQ multiplex PCR; TCRdb lists only in-frame clones, some missing. The sample lists about 120,000 clones; around 84% were seen once. This sequence was found in a woman aged 30 to 39 in good health and CMV-seronegative. The rearrangement links TRBV2 to TRBJ1-2, with 9 bases fitting TRBD1. Sequencing was done on a sample of PBMCs. The chain's CDR3 is CASSETGGYNYGYTF. For the CDR3, the DNA is TGTGCCAGCAGTGAAACAGGGGGCTATAACTATGGCTACACCTTC. The entire variable domain, with the rest obtained from reference TRBV2 and TRBJ1-2, is as follows: EPEVTQTPSHQVTQMGQEVILRCVPISNHLYFYWYRQILGQKVEFLVSFYNNEISEKSEIFDDQFSVERPDGSNFTLKIRSTKLEDSAMYFCASSETGGYNYGYTFGSGTRLTVV.